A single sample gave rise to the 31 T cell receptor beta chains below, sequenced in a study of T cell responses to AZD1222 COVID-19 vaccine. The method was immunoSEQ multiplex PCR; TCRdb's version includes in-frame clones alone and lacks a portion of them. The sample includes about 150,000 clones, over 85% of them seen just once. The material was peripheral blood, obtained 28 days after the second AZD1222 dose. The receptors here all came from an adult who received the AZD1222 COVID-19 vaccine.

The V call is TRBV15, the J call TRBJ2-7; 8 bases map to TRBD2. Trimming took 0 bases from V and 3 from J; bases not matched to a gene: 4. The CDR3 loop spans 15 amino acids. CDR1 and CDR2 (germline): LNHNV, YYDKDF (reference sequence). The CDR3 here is CATSRDSGIGYEQYF. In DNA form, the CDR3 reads TGTGCCACCAGCAGAGATAGCGGGATCGGCTACGAGCAGTACTTC.

The CDR3 bases are TGTGCCAGCATGGGGGAGTACCCTGAGGGGACCCAGTACTTC. It encodes CASMGEYPEGTQYF. The chain couples TRBV2 to TRBJ2-5; D tentatively fits TRBD1 or TRBD2 (5 bases each). Between the trimmed V and J ends, which lost 7 bases and 7 bases, there was a span of 19 bases. Germline V gene data show CDR1 as SNHLY and CDR2 as FYNNEI. The CDR3 is 14 residues long.

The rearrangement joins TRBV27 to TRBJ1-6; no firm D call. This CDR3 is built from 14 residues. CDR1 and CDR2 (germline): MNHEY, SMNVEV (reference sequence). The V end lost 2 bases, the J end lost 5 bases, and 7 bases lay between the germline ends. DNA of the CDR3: TGTGCCAGCAGTTTACTAGTGAATAATTCACCCCTCCACTTT. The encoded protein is CASSLLVNNSPLHF.

CDR3 region: CASMTIKGASGELFF. The CDR3 nucleotides are TGTGCCAGCATGACAATCAAGGGGGCCAGCGGGGAGCTGTTTTTT. The chain uses TRBV6-5 and TRBJ2-2; the match to TRBD1 covers 7 bases. J gave up 7 bases and V 7 bases, and 12 bases lay outside the gene matches. Per germline, CDR1 MNHEY and CDR2 SVGAGI. The CDR3 length is 15 residues.

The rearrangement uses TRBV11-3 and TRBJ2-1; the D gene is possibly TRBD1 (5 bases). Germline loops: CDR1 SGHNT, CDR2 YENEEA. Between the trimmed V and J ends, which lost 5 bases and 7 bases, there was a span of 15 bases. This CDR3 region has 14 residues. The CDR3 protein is CASSHLDSLNEQFF. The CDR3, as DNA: TGTGCCAGCAGCCACCTTGACAGCTTGAATGAGCAGTTCTTC.

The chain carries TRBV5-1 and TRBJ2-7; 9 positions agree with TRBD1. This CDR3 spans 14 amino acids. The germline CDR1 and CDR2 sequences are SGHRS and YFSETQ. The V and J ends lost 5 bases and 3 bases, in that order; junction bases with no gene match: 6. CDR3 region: CASSQGTGNYEQYF. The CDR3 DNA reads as TGCGCCAGCAGTCAAGGGACAGGGAACTACGAGCAGTACTTC.

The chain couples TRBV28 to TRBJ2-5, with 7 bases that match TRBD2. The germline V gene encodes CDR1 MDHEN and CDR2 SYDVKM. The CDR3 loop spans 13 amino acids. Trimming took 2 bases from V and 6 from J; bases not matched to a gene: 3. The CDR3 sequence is CASSLGGGQTQYF. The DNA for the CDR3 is TGTGCCAGCAGTTTAGGCGGGGGTCAGACCCAGTACTTC.

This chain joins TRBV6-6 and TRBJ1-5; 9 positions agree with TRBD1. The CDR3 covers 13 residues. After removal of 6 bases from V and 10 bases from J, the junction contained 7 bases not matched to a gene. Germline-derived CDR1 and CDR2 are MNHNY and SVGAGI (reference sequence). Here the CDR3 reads CASRQNTGGPQHF. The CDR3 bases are TGTGCCAGCAGACAAAACACAGGGGGCCCCCAGCATTTT.

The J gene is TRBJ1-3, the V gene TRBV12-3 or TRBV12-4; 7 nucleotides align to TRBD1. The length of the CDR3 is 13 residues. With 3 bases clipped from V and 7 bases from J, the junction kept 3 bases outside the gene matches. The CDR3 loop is CASSLGQSNTIYF. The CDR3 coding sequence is TGTGCCAGCAGTTTGGGACAGAGCAACACCATATATTTT.

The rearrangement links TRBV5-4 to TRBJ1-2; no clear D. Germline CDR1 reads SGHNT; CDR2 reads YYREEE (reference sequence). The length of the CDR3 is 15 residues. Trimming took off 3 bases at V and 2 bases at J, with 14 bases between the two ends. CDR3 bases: TGTGCCAGCAGCTCTTATCGGGGTGGGAACTATGGCTACACCTTC. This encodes CASSSYRGGNYGYTF.

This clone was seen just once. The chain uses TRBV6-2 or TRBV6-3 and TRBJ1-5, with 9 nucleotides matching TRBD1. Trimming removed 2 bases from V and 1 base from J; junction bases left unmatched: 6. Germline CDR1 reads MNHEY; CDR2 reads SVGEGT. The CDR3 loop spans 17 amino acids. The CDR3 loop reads CASSYVPDRGSNQPQHF. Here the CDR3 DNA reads TGTGCCAGCAGTTACGTCCCGGACAGGGGAAGCAATCAGCCCCAGCATTTT.

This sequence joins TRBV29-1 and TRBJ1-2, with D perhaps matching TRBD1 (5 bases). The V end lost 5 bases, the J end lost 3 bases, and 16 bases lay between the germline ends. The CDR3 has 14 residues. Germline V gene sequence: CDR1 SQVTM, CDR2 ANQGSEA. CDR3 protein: CSVTPGDGHYGYTF. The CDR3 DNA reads TGCAGCGTTACACCGGGGGACGGCCACTATGGCTACACCTTC.

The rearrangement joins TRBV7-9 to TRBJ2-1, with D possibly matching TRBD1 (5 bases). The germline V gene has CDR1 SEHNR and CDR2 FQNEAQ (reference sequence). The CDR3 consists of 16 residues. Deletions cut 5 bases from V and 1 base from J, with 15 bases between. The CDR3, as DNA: TGTGCCAGCAGCACCTCAAAGGGGATATCCTACAATGAGCAGTTCTTC. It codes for CASSTSKGISYNEQFF. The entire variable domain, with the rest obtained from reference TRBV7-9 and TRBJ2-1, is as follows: DTGVSQNPRHKITKRGQNVTFRCDPISEHNRLYWYRQTLGQGPEFLTYFQNEAQLEKSRLLSDRFSAERPKGSFSTLEIQRTEQGDSAMYLCASSTSKGISYNEQFFGPGTRLTVL.

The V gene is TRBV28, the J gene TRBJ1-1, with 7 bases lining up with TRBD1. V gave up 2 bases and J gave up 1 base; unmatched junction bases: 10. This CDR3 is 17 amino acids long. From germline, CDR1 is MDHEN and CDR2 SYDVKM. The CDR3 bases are TGTGCCAGCAGTTTACCCCTCGGGACAGCACAGAACACTGAAGCTTTCTTT. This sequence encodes CASSLPLGTAQNTEAFF.

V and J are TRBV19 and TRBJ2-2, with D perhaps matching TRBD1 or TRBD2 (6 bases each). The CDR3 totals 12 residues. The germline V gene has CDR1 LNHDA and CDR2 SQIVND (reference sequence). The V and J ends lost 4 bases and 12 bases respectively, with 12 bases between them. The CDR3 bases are TGTGCCAGTAGTAGCGGGACACCCAAGCTGTTTTTT. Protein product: CASSSGTPKLFF.

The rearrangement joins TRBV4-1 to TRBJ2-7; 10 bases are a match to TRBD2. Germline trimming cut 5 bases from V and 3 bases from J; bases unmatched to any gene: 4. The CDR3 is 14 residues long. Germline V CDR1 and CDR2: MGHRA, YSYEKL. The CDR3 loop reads CASSWTSGDYEQYF. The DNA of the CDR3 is TGCGCCAGCAGCTGGACTAGCGGAGACTACGAGCAGTACTTC.

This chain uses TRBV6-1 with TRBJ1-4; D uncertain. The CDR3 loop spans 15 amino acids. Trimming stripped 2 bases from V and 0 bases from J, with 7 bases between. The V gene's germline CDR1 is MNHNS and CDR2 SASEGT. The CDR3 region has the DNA TGTGCCAGCAGTGAACGACGGGCAACTAATGAAAAACTGTTTTTT. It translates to CASSERRATNEKLFF.

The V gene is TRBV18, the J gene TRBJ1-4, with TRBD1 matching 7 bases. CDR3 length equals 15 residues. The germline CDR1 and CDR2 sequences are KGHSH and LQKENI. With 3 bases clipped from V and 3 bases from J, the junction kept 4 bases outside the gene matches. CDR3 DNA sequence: TGTGCCAGCTCACCTACAGGGGCGGCTAATGAAAAACTGTTTTTT. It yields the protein CASSPTGAANEKLFF. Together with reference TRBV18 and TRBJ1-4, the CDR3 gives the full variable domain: NAGVMQNPRHLVRRRGQEARLRCSPMKGHSHVYWYRQLPEEGLKFMVYLQKENIIDESGMPKERFSAEFPKEGPSILRIQQVVRGDSAAYFCASSPTGAANEKLFFGSGTQLSVL.

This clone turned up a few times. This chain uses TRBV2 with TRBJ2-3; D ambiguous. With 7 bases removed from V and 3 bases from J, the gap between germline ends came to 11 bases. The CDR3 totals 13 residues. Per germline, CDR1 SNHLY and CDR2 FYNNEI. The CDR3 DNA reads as TGTGCCAGCACTCTCCGAACGACAGATACGCAGTATTTT. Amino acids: CASTLRTTDTQYF.

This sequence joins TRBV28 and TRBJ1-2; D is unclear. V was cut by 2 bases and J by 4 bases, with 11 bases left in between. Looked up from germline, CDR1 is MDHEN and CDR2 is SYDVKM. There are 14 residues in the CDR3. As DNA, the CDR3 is TGTGCCAGCAGTTTAGCAGCCCCGGGCTATGGCTACACCTTC. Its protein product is CASSLAAPGYGYTF.

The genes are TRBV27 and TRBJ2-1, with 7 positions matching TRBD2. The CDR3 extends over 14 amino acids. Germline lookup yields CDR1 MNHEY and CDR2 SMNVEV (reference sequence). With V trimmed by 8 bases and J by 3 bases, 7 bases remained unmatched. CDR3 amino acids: CASGLADLYNEQFF. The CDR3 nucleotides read TGTGCCAGCGGGCTAGCGGACCTCTACAATGAGCAGTTCTTC.

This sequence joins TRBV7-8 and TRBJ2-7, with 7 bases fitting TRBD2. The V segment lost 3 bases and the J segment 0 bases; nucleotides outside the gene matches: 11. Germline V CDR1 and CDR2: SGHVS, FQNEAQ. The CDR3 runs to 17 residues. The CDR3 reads CASSFSLSGGSSYEQYF. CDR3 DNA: TGTGCCAGCAGCTTTTCACTCTCGGGCGGGAGCTCCTACGAGCAGTACTTC.

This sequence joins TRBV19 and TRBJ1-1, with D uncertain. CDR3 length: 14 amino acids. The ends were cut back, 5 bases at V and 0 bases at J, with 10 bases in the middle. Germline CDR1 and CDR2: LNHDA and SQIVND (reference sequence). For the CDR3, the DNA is TGTGCCAGTAGTTTTAGTCAGATGAACACTGAAGCTTTCTTT. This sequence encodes CASSFSQMNTEAFF. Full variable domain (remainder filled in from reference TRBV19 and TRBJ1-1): DGGITQSPKYLFRKEGQNVTLSCEQNLNHDAMYWYRQDPGQGLRLIYYSQIVNDFQKGDIAEGYSVSREKKESFPLTVTSAQKNPTAFYLCASSFSQMNTEAFFGQGTRLTVV.

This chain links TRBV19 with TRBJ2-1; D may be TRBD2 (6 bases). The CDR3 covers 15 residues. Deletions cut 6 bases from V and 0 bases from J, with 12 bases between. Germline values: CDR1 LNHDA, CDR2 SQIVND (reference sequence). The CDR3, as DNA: TGTGCCAGTAGGCCCAGCGGGCGCTCCTACAATGAGCAGTTCTTC. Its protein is CASRPSGRSYNEQFF. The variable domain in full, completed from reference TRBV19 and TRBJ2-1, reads DGGITQSPKYLFRKEGQNVTLSCEQNLNHDAMYWYRQDPGQGLRLIYYSQIVNDFQKGDIAEGYSVSREKKESFPLTVTSAQKNPTAFYLCASRPSGRSYNEQFFGPGTRLTVL.

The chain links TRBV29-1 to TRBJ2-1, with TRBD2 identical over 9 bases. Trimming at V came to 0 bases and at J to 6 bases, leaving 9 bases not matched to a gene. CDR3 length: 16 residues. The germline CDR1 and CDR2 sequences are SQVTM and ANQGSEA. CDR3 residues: CSVEDPSGRSVNEQFF. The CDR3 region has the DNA TGCAGCGTTGAAGATCCCAGCGGGAGGTCGGTCAATGAGCAGTTCTTC.

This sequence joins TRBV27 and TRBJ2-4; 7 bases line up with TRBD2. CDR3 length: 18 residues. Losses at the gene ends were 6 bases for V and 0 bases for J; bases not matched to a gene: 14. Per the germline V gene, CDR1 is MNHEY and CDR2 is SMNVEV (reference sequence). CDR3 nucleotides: TGTGCCAGCAGCTATGGGGGGGATGGGGCCCTAGCCAAAAACATTCAGTACTTC. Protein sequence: CASSYGGDGALAKNIQYF.

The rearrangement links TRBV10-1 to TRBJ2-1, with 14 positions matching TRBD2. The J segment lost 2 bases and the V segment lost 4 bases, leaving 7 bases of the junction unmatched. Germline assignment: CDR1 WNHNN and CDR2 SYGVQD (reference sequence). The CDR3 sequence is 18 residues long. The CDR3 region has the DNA TGCGCCAGCAGTGTAGGACTAGCGGGAGGTAGGCCCTACAATGAGCAGTTCTTC. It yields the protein CASSVGLAGGRPYNEQFF.

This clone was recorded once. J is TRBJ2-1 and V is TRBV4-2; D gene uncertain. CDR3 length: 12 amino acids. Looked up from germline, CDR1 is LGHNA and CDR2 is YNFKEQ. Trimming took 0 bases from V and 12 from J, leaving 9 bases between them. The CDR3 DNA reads TGTGCCAGCAGCCAAGATGCCAAGGGGCAGTTCTTC. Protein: CASSQDAKGQFF.

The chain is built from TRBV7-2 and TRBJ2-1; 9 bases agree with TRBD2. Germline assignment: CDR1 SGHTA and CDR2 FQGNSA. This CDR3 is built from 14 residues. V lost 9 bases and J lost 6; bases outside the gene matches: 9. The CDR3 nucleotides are TGTGCCAGTTCTCCGGGACTAGCTTTCAATGAGCAGTTCTTC. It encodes CASSPGLAFNEQFF.

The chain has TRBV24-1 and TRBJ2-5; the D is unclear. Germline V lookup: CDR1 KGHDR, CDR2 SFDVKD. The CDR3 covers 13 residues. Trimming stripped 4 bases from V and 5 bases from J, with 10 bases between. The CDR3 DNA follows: TGTGCCACCAGTGAGTTTTACGGGGAGACCCAGTACTTC. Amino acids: CATSEFYGETQYF.

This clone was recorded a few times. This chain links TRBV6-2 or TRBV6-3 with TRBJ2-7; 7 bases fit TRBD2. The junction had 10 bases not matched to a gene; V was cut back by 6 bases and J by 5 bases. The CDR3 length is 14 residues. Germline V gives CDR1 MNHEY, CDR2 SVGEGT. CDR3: CASSHFGRTDEQYF. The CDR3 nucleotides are TGTGCCAGCAGCCATTTCGGGAGGACGGACGAGCAGTACTTC.